The 3 T cell receptor beta chains below come from one sample, sequenced in a study of blood T cell repertoires in COVID-19. TCRdb's copy holds only in-frame clones and misses some; the assay was immunoSEQ multiplex PCR. The top ten clones hold roughly 2.2% of a sample with around 130,000 clones, around 87% of them seen once. The sample taken for sequencing was peripheral blood. The receptors stem from a woman between 50 and 59 years old with acute or convalescent COVID-19.

This CDR3 reads CASSKRQGAYEQYF. Written as DNA, the CDR3 is TGCGCCAGCAGCAAGCGACAGGGGGCCTACGAGCAGTACTTC. V usage is TRBV5-1 and J usage is TRBJ2-7; TRBD1 aligns across 9 bases. The CDR3 has 14 residues. Looked up from germline, CDR1 is SGHRS and CDR2 is YFSETQ. The junction had 4 bases not matched to a gene; V was cut back by 4 bases and J by 2 bases.

The V call is TRBV30, the J call TRBJ1-1, with 7 bases fitting TRBD1. CDR1 and CDR2 (germline): GTSNPN, SVGIG (reference sequence). This CDR3 spans 14 amino acids. Trimming took 0 bases from V and 5 from J; bases not matched to a gene: 6. This CDR3 is CAWSVVGGRTEAFF. The CDR3 DNA is TGTGCCTGGAGTGTTGTAGGGGGCCGGACTGAAGCTTTCTTT.

This chain joins TRBV2 and TRBJ1-2; TRBD1 matches at 8 bases. The CDR3 totals 15 residues. The germline CDR1 and CDR2 sequences are SNHLY and FYNNEI. V was clipped by 5 bases and J by 4 bases; unmatched bases: 9. This chain's CDR3 is CASSTRTGTSYGYTF. The CDR3 DNA sequence: TGTGCCAGCAGTACTCGGACAGGGACAAGCTATGGCTACACCTTC. Combining the CDR3 with reference TRBV2 and TRBJ1-2 gives the whole variable domain EPEVTQTPSHQVTQMGQEVILRCVPISNHLYFYWYRQILGQKVEFLVSFYNNEISEKSEIFDDQFSVERPDGSNFTLKIRSTKLEDSAMYFCASSTRTGTSYGYTFGSGTRLTVV.